The T cell receptor (beta chain) under discussion was sequenced for a study of blood T cells in healthy people across ages. V lost 6 bases to trimming and J lost 0 bases, with 18 bases between them. This CDR3 is 17 amino acids long. It was with a sample-barcoded 5' primer and a J-beta primer mix that a second PCR of about 6 to 12 cycles was run. TCRdb re-called the 5' RACE reads through MiXCR, storing one row per CDR3 protein. This sample has about 1.6 million distinct CDR3 sequences, with about 31% found just once. This chain links TRBV12-3 or TRBV12-4 with TRBJ1-5; no definite D call. Sequencing used blood. This clonotype was obtained from a woman between 25 and 40 years old in good health. CDR3 bases: TGTGCCAGCAGCCCTTCGGGGAGAGCCTATAGCAATCAGCCCCAGCATTTT. This encodes CASSPSGRAYSNQPQHF.